This TCR beta chain originates from a study of cytomegalovirus exposure and HLA in healthy donors. Study background: A prior analysis found 117 million unique TCR beta sequences from 170 million or so T cells. The study's findings and limits: Investigators reported 150 to 200 TCR beta chains as tied to cytomegalovirus. Another analysis was done later, and it associated around 16,000 TCR beta sequences with HLA alleles at 0.05 false discovery rate. Fewer N-insertions than the approximately 700-donor mean were reportedly shown by an Asian-associated ancestry cluster in a later analysis.

The CDR3 runs to 14 residues. Germline V lookup: CDR1 SNHLY, CDR2 FYNNEI. The V and J ends lost 8 bases and 6 bases respectively, with 17 bases between them. Primers for the PCR totalled 60 Vbeta and 13 Jbeta. The repertoire was sequenced with immunoSEQ multiplex PCR; TCRdb's copy has only in-frame clones and lacks some. The sample gives about 69,000 clones, approximately 80% of which show up once; under 3.5% is in the top ten. For this clone: Its target is unknown.

Specimen: PBMCs. V gene TRBV2 combines with J gene TRBJ2-1, with D possibly being TRBD2 (6 bases). This clonotype was sampled from a man aged 18-30 years in good health and CMV-seronegative. The CDR3 loop reads CASPGPSGGNEQFF. The CDR3 DNA sequence: TGTGCCAGCCCTGGCCCGTCCGGGGGCAATGAGCAGTTCTTC.